The 5 T cell receptor beta chains in this list originate from one sample, sequenced in a study of blood T cell repertoires in COVID-19 (dated by TCRdb to about 2020). The library was made by the immunoSEQ multiplex PCR assay. Held by TCRdb, this immuneACCESS table contains in-frame sequences only and omits some clones. Under half of the omission traces to an unresolved V gene where checked; the cause of the rest is unknown. The sample table lists 150,000 to 190,000 clones, 80% to 90% of them with a count of one. Less than 10% of the sample rests with the top ten. The sample consisted of peripheral blood. The receptors were sampled from a woman in her sixties with COVID-19, enrolled during active disease.

The chain carries TRBV6-5 and TRBJ1-2; TRBD1 is a possible D gene (5 bases). Germline lookup yields CDR1 MNHEY and CDR2 SVGAGI. Trimming removed 11 bases at V and 6 bases at J, with 13 bases between. The CDR3 runs to 11 residues. CDR3 protein: CAGFSGNGYTF. The CDR3 DNA sequence: TGTGCCGGATTTTCAGGGAATGGCTACACCTTC.

The chain links TRBV5-6 to TRBJ2-5; D might be TRBD1 (5 bases). V was clipped by 1 base and J by 5 bases, with 6 bases between them. The V gene's germline CDR1 is SGHDT and CDR2 YYEEEE. There are 12 residues in the CDR3. The DNA for the CDR3 is TGTGCCAGCAGCTTGAACAGGGAGACCCAGTACTTC. Translated, it gives CASSLNRETQYF.

The J gene is TRBJ2-5, the V gene TRBV2; D might be TRBD1 (6 bases). This CDR3 has 14 amino acids. Germline V gives CDR1 SNHLY, CDR2 FYNNEI. V lost 6 bases and J 1 base, leaving 12 bases between the germline ends. The CDR3, as DNA: TGTGCCAGCAGGAGGACAGACCTCCAAGAGACCCAGTACTTC. Protein: CASRRTDLQETQYF. Full variable domain (outside the CDR3, taken from reference TRBV2 and TRBJ2-5): EPEVTQTPSHQVTQMGQEVILRCVPISNHLYFYWYRQILGQKVEFLVSFYNNEISEKSEIFDDQFSVERPDGSNFTLKIRSTKLEDSAMYFCASRRTDLQETQYFGPGTRLLVL.

This chain joins TRBV14 and TRBJ2-1, with D tentatively TRBD2 (5 bases). This CDR3 comprises 17 residues. CDR1 SGHDN and CDR2 FVKESK come from the germline V gene. The V gene lost 1 base and the J gene lost 0 bases, with 13 bases spanning the gap. The CDR3 region has the DNA TGTGCCAGCAGCCAAGGAAGCGGATTTAGCTCCTACAATGAGCAGTTCTTC. Translating it yields CASSQGSGFSSYNEQFF.

This clone was recorded a few times. V usage is TRBV18 and J usage is TRBJ2-5, with unresolved D. There are 13 residues in the CDR3. The ends were cut back, 5 bases at V and 4 bases at J, with 11 bases in the middle. CDR1 is KGHSH, CDR2 LQKENI, per germline. The CDR3 DNA reads as TGTGCCAGCTCAGGCGGTGTAGGAGAGACCCAGTACTTC. Amino acid sequence: CASSGGVGETQYF.